This TCR beta chain emerged from a study of blood T cell repertoires in COVID-19. Overall study: Italy, Spain and the United States were the sources of the convalescent and acute COVID-19 samples.

Those designated as exposed participants met a COVID-19 case within 2 weeks before study entry. Original methodology: Reference gene primer amplification gave estimated nucleated cell counts. The data were produced by immunoSEQ multiplex PCR, yet TCRdb's version contains in-frame clones alone and is incomplete. The DNA was the basis for D and trimming; V, J and clone size are from that table. Among around 400,000 clones listed, about 88% were seen once. What was sequenced was PBMCs or T cells enriched from blood (not recorded which). The sequence was obtained from a woman aged 18-35 years who had been exposed to COVID-19.

The chain's CDR3 is CASSPPLSGGSEQYF. CDR3 nucleotides: TGTGCCAGCTCACCACCCTTATCTGGGGGCTCCGAGCAGTACTTC. This chain connects TRBV18 to TRBJ2-7, with a possible D match to TRBD1 (6 bases). CDR1 and CDR2 (germline): KGHSH, LQKENI. This CDR3 region has 15 residues. V lost 0 bases and J lost 6, with 15 bases in between.